The 25 T cell receptor beta chains in this list originate from one sample, sequenced in a study of T cells in Graves' hyperthyroidism and ophthalmopathy. Amplification yielded TCR beta CDR3 regions, with RNA transcripts as the source. Carried out on the TCR CDR3, a first-round RT-PCR used the HTBI primer set. MiXCR was run by TCRdb on the multiplex PCR reads, yielding one entry per CDR3 protein. The sample includes 450,000 to 700,000 distinct CDR3 sequences, just over 45% of them seen just once. Sequencing was carried out using peripheral blood or thyroid tissue (not recorded which). The source of these receptors is a woman younger than 35 with Graves' hyperthyroidism.

This clonotype was seen many times. The rearrangement links TRBV10-2 to TRBJ2-7, with a possible D match to TRBD1 (5 bases). CDR3 length equals 14 residues. Germline V gives CDR1 WSHSY, CDR2 SAAADI. V shed 5 bases and J shed 0 bases, with 11 bases lying between them. In nucleotides, the CDR3 is TGCGCCAGCAGTACATCGACAGTCTCCTACGAGCAGTACTTC. Its translation: CASSTSTVSYEQYF.

The chain links TRBV7-2 to TRBJ2-5; possible D gene TRBD2, 6 bases. Trimming stripped 4 bases from V and 7 bases from J, with 22 bases between. The germline gives CDR1 SGHTA, CDR2 FQGNSA. This CDR3 has 16 amino acids. Here the CDR3 DNA reads TGTGCCAGCAGCTGGGTCAATCCGGGACTGGGAAGGACCCAGTACTTC. As protein: CASSWVNPGLGRTQYF.

Remarks on this clonotype: A read error may be the cause here, since a much bigger clone is one base away. The conserved phenylalanine or tryptophan normally closing the CDR3 is absent here, so this likely arose from a read error. The chain joins TRBV12-3 or TRBV12-4 to TRBJ2-7; weak D call: TRBD2 (5 bases). CDR3 length equals 15 residues. V shed 3 bases and J shed 3 bases, with 15 bases lying between them. As DNA, the CDR3 is TGTGCCAGCAGTTTCGTCGGGGTTCCAATCTACGAGCAGTACCTC. Amino acids: CASSFVGVPIYEQYL.

This clonotype was observed many times. V and J are TRBV6-6 and TRBJ1-6; no firm D call. The CDR3 is 13 amino acids. Per the germline V gene, CDR1 is MNHNY and CDR2 is SVGAGI (reference sequence). Trimming took off 7 bases at V and 7 bases at J, with 11 bases between the two ends. The CDR3 coding sequence is TGTGCCAGCAATGTGAGGACCAATTCACCCCTCCACTTT. It specifies CASNVRTNSPLHF.

Many counts were recorded for this clonotype. The chain couples TRBV20-1 to TRBJ2-7; maybe TRBD2 (6 bases). Trimming took off 1 base at V and 3 bases at J, with 10 bases between the two ends. The germline V gene has CDR1 DFQATT and CDR2 SNEGSKA (reference sequence). The CDR3 totals 13 residues. The CDR3 region is CSARVSGHYEQYF. Here the CDR3 DNA reads TGCAGTGCTAGAGTTAGCGGCCACTACGAGCAGTACTTC.

The sample holds many counts of this clonotype. This rearrangement joins TRBV19 to TRBJ1-1, with D possibly matching TRBD1 (6 bases). V shed 5 bases and J shed 1 base, with 8 bases lying between them. The CDR3 spans 13 residues. Germline-derived CDR1 and CDR2 are LNHDA and SQIVND (reference sequence). The CDR3 DNA is TGTGCCAGTAGTGCGGACAGGAACACTGAAGCTTTCTTT. It encodes CASSADRNTEAFF. The full variable domain, with the rest looked up from reference TRBV19 and TRBJ1-1, is DGGITQSPKYLFRKEGQNVTLSCEQNLNHDAMYWYRQDPGQGLRLIYYSQIVNDFQKGDIAEGYSVSREKKESFPLTVTSAQKNPTAFYLCASSADRNTEAFFGQGTRLTVV.

About this clonotype: The junction differs from germline at one of its ends, possibly a read error. The genes are TRBV5-1 and TRBJ1-4; D not resolved. Germline assignment: CDR1 SGHRS and CDR2 YFSETQ. The CDR3 spans 13 residues. CDR3 nucleotides: TGCGCCGGCAGCTTGAGTGAAAATGAAAAACTGTTTTTT. It codes for CAGSLSENEKLFF. Together with reference TRBV5-1 and TRBJ1-4, the CDR3 gives the full variable domain: KAGVTQTPRYLIKTRGQQVTLSCSPISGHRSVSWYQQTPGQGLQFLFEYFSETQRNKGNFPGRFSGRQFSNSRSEMNVSTLELGDSALYLCAGSLSENEKLFFGSGTQLSVL.

This clonotype was observed many times. The genes are TRBV24-1 and TRBJ1-1; possible D gene TRBD1, 6 bases. CDR3 length: 16 residues. CDR1 is KGHDR, CDR2 SFDVKD, per germline. V was clipped by 4 bases and J by 1 base, with 15 bases between them. The chain's CDR3 is CATSDDTGTENTEAFF. The CDR3 DNA is TGTGCCACCAGTGACGATACAGGGACCGAGAACACTGAAGCTTTCTTT.

This chain connects TRBV20-1 to TRBJ2-7; D may match TRBD1 or TRBD2 (5 bases each). The CDR3 totals 13 residues. The V gene's germline CDR1 is DFQATT and CDR2 SNEGSKA (reference sequence). V was pared by 3 bases and J by 6 bases, with 15 bases between. CDR3 in amino acids: CSARGVPGGEQYF. DNA for the CDR3: TGCAGTGCTAGGGGGGTGCCCGGCGGCGAGCAGTACTTC.

The chain joins TRBV29-1 to TRBJ2-6, with a tentative D call TRBD2 (7 bases). CDR1 is SQVTM, CDR2 ANQGSEA, per germline. CDR3 length equals 13 residues. V dropped 8 bases and J dropped 2 bases, with 10 bases sitting between them. The DNA of the CDR3 is TGCAGCCGAGGGGGGGCTGGGGCCAACGTCCTGACTTTC. Protein sequence: CSRGGAGANVLTF.

This clonotype was seen repeatedly, ten times or more. V gene TRBV6-1 combines with J gene TRBJ1-6; D is unresolved. Germline V lookup: CDR1 MNHNS, CDR2 SASEGT. The CDR3 covers 16 residues. Trimming shortened V by 1 base and J by 0 bases, and 7 bases separated the two germline ends. Here the CDR3 reads CASSEVRSSYNSPLHF. CDR3 bases: TGTGCCAGCAGTGAAGTGCGGAGCTCCTATAATTCACCCCTCCACTTT.

This sequence joins TRBV12-3 or TRBV12-4 and TRBJ1-1, with 7 nucleotides matching TRBD1. The CDR3 runs to 11 residues. The junction had 6 bases not matched to a gene; V was cut back by 6 bases and J by 11 bases. CDR3 in amino acids: CASRGETGAFF. The CDR3 DNA reads as TGTGCCAGCAGAGGGGAGACAGGGGCTTTCTTT.

This clonotype was detected many times. The rearrangement uses TRBV4-1 and TRBJ2-7, with D perhaps matching TRBD1 (5 bases). This CDR3 region has 14 residues. CDR1 and CDR2 from the germline V gene are MGHRA and YSYEKL. V dropped 3 bases and J dropped 5 bases, with 14 bases sitting between them. CDR3 sequence: CASSHAQGGNEQYF. Written as DNA, the CDR3 is TGCGCCAGCAGCCACGCCCAGGGTGGCAACGAGCAGTACTTC.

This clonotype was recorded many times. The J gene is TRBJ1-1, the V gene TRBV15; D ambiguous. This CDR3 contains 17 residues. V was pared by 5 bases and J by 4 bases, with 23 bases between. Germline V gene sequence: CDR1 LNHNV, CDR2 YYDKDF (reference sequence). The CDR3 coding sequence is TGTGCCACCAGCCCGCGAGGAGGGAGGAGTTACTTCACTGAAGCTTTCTTT. This sequence encodes CATSPRGGRSYFTEAFF.

Turning to this clonotype: A read error is possible here, since a much larger clone lies one base away. The V call is TRBV20-1, the J call TRBJ2-5, with 9 bases aligning to TRBD2. This CDR3 has 14 residues. V lost 7 bases, J lost 5 bases, and 11 bases stayed unmatched. CDR1 and CDR2 (germline): DFQATT, SNEGSKA (reference sequence). This CDR3 is CSGLGGRARETQYF. DNA for the CDR3: TGCAGTGGGCTAGGCGGGAGGGCCCGGGAGACCCAGTACTTC.

This clonotype has a count of ten or more. The J gene is TRBJ2-5, the V gene TRBV20-1, with TRBD1 matching 7 bases. CDR3 length: 13 residues. Germline assignment: CDR1 DFQATT and CDR2 SNEGSKA (reference sequence). V lost 8 bases, J lost 0 bases, and 6 bases stayed unmatched. DNA for the CDR3: TGCAGTTCTTTAGGGGGCGACCAAGAGACCCAGTACTTC. It codes for CSSLGGDQETQYF.

The sample holds one count of this clonotype. The genes are TRBV5-1 and TRBJ2-5, with 9 bases aligning to TRBD2. Germline V gene data show CDR1 as SGHRS and CDR2 as YFSETQ. V was clipped by 6 bases and J by 9 bases; unmatched bases: 27. CDR3 length: 19 amino acids. The CDR3 spells CASTSGGRLAGRVGEAQYF. The CDR3 DNA sequence: TGCGCCAGCACCTCCGGCGGACGGCTAGCGGGACGCGTGGGTGAGGCCCAGTACTTC.

The sample holds many counts of this clonotype. The J gene is TRBJ2-2, the V gene TRBV12-3 or TRBV12-4; no definite D call. V dropped 3 bases and J dropped 6 bases, with 8 bases sitting between them. The CDR3 loop spans 13 amino acids. CDR3 amino acids: CASSFGLSGELFF. CDR3 bases: TGTGCCAGCAGTTTTGGTCTGTCCGGGGAGCTGTTTTTT.

This clonotype was seen at least ten times. The chain has TRBV7-3 and TRBJ2-5; unclear D gene. Germline lookup yields CDR1 SGHTA and CDR2 FQGTGA. This CDR3 has 15 residues. The V and J ends lost 5 bases and 1 base respectively, with 14 bases between them. CDR3 nucleotide sequence: TGTGCCAGCAGCCAAGTAGGGCTATCCCAAGAGACCCAGTACTTC. Protein product: CASSQVGLSQETQYF.

The J gene is TRBJ2-7, the V gene TRBV11-3; TRBD1 or TRBD2 may be the D gene (5 bases each). CDR3 length: 15 amino acids. Trimming removed 4 bases from V and 0 bases from J, with 13 bases in between. Per the germline V gene, CDR1 is SGHNT and CDR2 is YENEEA. In nucleotides, the CDR3 is TGTGCCAGCAGCTGGAACGGGGCCCTCTCCTACGAGCAGTACTTC. It translates to CASSWNGALSYEQYF.

Turning to this clonotype: One junction end disagrees with the germline gene, perhaps due to a read error. The genes are TRBV12-3 or TRBV12-4 and TRBJ1-1, with D uncertain. There are 14 residues in the CDR3. CDR3 in amino acids: CACSLGRRRTEASF. The CDR3 DNA reads TGTGCCTGCAGCCTGGGGAGGAGGAGAACTGAAGCTTCCTTT.

Notes on this clonotype: Lacking the conserved final phenylalanine or tryptophan, this CDR3 likely reflects a read error. The rearrangement links TRBV7-9 to TRBJ1-1; perhaps TRBD1 as D (6 bases). The CDR3 spans 13 residues. Germline CDR1 and CDR2: SEHNR and FQNEAQ (reference sequence). V was cut by 4 bases and J by 2 bases, with 8 bases left in between. The DNA for the CDR3 is TGTGCCAGCAGCTCAGGGGTAAACACTGAAGCTTTCCTT. It yields the protein CASSSGVNTEAFL.

This clonotype came up many times. The gene calls are TRBV10-3 and TRBJ2-5; 10 nucleotides match TRBD2. The CDR3 runs 15 residues. V was pared by 4 bases and J by 2 bases, with 4 bases of the junction left unmatched. Germline V gives CDR1 ENHRY, CDR2 SYGVKD. The CDR3 here is CAISARTSGQETQYF. CDR3 DNA: TGTGCCATCAGTGCCCGGACTAGCGGACAAGAGACCCAGTACTTC.

This clonotype was observed a handful of times. V and J are TRBV11-2 and TRBJ2-7; perhaps TRBD1 as D (6 bases). V was trimmed by 5 bases and J by 6 bases, leaving 20 bases between them. CDR3 size: 15 residues. Per germline, CDR1 SGHAT and CDR2 FQNNGV. This CDR3 reads CASSKNSGAAFEQYF. The CDR3 DNA is TGTGCCAGCAGCAAAAACTCAGGGGCGGCCTTCGAGCAGTACTTC.

J is TRBJ1-3 and V is TRBV5-6; no definite D call. The V end lost 4 bases, the J end lost 7 bases, and 15 bases lay between the germline ends. CDR3 size: 14 residues. From germline, CDR1 is SGHDT and CDR2 YYEEEE. DNA for the CDR3: TGTGCCAGCAGCCCGATAGCGGGAGAGAACACCATATATTTT. Protein sequence: CASSPIAGENTIYF.